Listed here are 2 T cell receptor beta chains from one sample, sequenced in a study of cytomegalovirus exposure and HLA in healthy donors. Primers for the PCR totalled 60 Vbeta and 13 Jbeta. Profiled with immunoSEQ multiplex PCR; TCRdb holds only in-frame clones, not every one. The table lists more than 70,000 clones, around three quarters of them singletons. The specimen sequenced was PBMCs. These receptors all stem from a woman aged 45-65 years in good health and CMV-seropositive.

The chain is built from TRBV28 and TRBJ1-1; a possible D gene is TRBD1 (6 bases). Per the germline V gene, CDR1 is MDHEN and CDR2 is SYDVKM. This CDR3 is 17 amino acids long. V lost 5 bases and J 0 bases, leaving 19 bases between the germline ends. In DNA, the CDR3 is TGTGCCAGCAGTATCATCGACAGGACCAACCTGAACACTGAAGCTTTCTTT. It codes for CASSIIDRTNLNTEAFF.

The rearrangement uses TRBV6-6 and TRBJ2-3; 9 bases agree with TRBD1. The CDR3 runs 15 residues. The junction had 5 bases not matched to a gene; V was cut back by 4 bases and J by 3 bases. CDR1 and CDR2 from the germline V gene are MNHNY and SVGAGI (reference sequence). In nucleotides, the CDR3 is TGTGCCAGCAGTTCACAGGGGGCGCGGACAGATACGCAGTATTTT. It specifies CASSSQGARTDTQYF.